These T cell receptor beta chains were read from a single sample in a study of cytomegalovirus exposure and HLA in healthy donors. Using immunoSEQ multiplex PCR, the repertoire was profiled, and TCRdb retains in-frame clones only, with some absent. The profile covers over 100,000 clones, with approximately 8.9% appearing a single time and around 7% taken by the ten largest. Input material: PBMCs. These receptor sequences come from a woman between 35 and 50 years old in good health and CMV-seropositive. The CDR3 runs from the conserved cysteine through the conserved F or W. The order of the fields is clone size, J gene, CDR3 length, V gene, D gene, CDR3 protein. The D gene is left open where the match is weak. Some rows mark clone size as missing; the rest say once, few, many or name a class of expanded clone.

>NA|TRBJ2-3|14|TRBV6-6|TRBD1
CASSQQGRVDTQYF
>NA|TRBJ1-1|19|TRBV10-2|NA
CASSESFQGSLFMNTEAFF
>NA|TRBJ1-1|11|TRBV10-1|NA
CASSSNTEAFF
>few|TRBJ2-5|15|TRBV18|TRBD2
CASSPAGVFGETQYF
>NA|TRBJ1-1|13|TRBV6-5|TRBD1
CASSYGTGGYAFF
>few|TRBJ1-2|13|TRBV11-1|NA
CASSSLEGLGYTF
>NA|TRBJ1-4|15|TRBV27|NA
CASSPHETGNEKLFF
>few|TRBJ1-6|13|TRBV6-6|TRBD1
CASRTGEGSPLHF
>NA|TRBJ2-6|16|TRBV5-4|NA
CASSLGQVSGANVLTF
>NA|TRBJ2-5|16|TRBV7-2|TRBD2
CASSTTSGGAAGTQYF